This passage covers 23 T cell receptor beta chains from one sample sequenced in a study of blood T cell repertoires in COVID-19. Clones were read by immunoSEQ multiplex PCR, and TCRdb kept only the in-frame ones, dropping some. Of about 250,000 clones in the sample, 65% to 90% were seen once. The specimen sequenced was PBMCs or T cells enriched from blood (not recorded which). All receptors come from a woman aged 50 to 65 with acute COVID-19.

This chain connects TRBV9 to TRBJ1-1; unclear D gene. V lost 3 bases to trimming and J lost 1 base, with 10 bases between them. CDR3 length: 14 residues. Germline V lookup: CDR1 SGDLS, CDR2 YYNGEE. For the CDR3, the DNA is TGTGCCAGCAGCGCTCTCCCCGGGAACACTGAAGCTTTCTTT. Residues: CASSALPGNTEAFF.

The chain has TRBV13 and TRBJ1-2, with 10 bases lining up with TRBD1. J gave up 8 bases and V 2 bases, and 5 bases lay outside the gene matches. Germline V gene sequence: CDR1 PRHDT, CDR2 FYEKMQ (reference sequence). The CDR3 runs 14 residues. The CDR3 region has the DNA TGTGCCAGCAGCTTATATGACAGGGGGCGCGGCTACACCTTC. It specifies CASSLYDRGRGYTF.

The V call is TRBV7-8, the J call TRBJ2-3; TRBD1 matches at 8 bases. The length of the CDR3 is 15 residues. After removal of 4 bases from V and 2 bases from J, the junction contained 5 bases not matched to a gene. Germline V CDR1 and CDR2: SGHVS, FQNEAQ. The DNA for the CDR3 is TGTGCCAGCAGCTCCGGGACAGGCTACACAGATACGCAGTATTTT. It is translated as CASSSGTGYTDTQYF.

The chain links TRBV19 to TRBJ1-4; 9 nucleotides match TRBD1. Per germline, CDR1 LNHDA and CDR2 SQIVND (reference sequence). Trimming took 1 base from V and 8 from J; bases not matched to a gene: 5. This CDR3 has 15 amino acids. CDR3: CASSIVGQGMEKLFF. The DNA for the CDR3 is TGTGCCAGTAGTATAGTCGGACAGGGGATGGAAAAACTGTTTTTT.

The chain couples TRBV19 to TRBJ1-2; D ambiguous. There are 17 residues in the CDR3. Germline V gene sequence: CDR1 LNHDA, CDR2 SQIVND (reference sequence). The ends were cut back, 7 bases at V and 0 bases at J, with 21 bases in the middle. CDR3 residues: CASNLQPHGSANYGYTF. The DNA of the CDR3 is TGTGCCAGTAATCTACAGCCCCACGGATCAGCTAACTATGGCTACACCTTC.

In regard to this clone: Other nucleotide sequences from this sample produce the same CDR3. This chain links TRBV4-3 with TRBJ2-7; TRBD2 might be the D (5 bases). The CDR3 has 13 amino acids. Germline CDR1 LGHNA, CDR2 YSLEER. Trimming pared 1 base from V and 3 bases from J, leaving 7 bases between. The CDR3 sequence: CASSQVRGYEQYF. CDR3 DNA sequence: TGCGCCAGCAGCCAAGTCCGGGGCTACGAGCAGTACTTC.

The rearrangement joins TRBV9 to TRBJ2-5, with D possibly being TRBD2 (6 bases). The CDR3 extends over 14 amino acids. V lost 0 bases, J lost 5 bases, and 11 bases lay in between. Germline CDR1 is SGDLS and CDR2 is YYNGEE. In DNA, the CDR3 is TGTGCCAGCAGCGTAGGTCCAGGGAGGGAGACCCAGTACTTC. Translating gives CASSVGPGRETQYF.

The chain carries TRBV12-5 and TRBJ2-3; D ambiguous. The germline V and J ends were trimmed by 5 bases and 8 bases, with 17 bases remaining between them. CDR3 length: 14 residues. CDR1 and CDR2 from the germline V gene are LGHNT and FRNRAP. The CDR3 region is CASGPRVPPGTQYF. For the CDR3, the DNA is TGTGCTAGTGGTCCTCGGGTACCCCCGGGTACGCAGTATTTT.

This chain links TRBV5-8 with TRBJ1-2; the match to TRBD1 covers 8 bases. This CDR3 contains 14 residues. CDR1 SGHTS and CDR2 YDEGEE come from the germline V gene. V shed 3 bases and J 5 bases; nucleotides not matched to a gene: 6. The CDR3: CASSSGQGRYGYTF. Written as DNA, the CDR3 is TGTGCCAGCAGCTCTGGACAGGGACGTTATGGCTACACCTTC.

The V call is TRBV19, the J call TRBJ1-1; D gene unclear. Trimming cost V 6 bases and J 4 bases, with 15 bases left between them. CDR1 and CDR2 (germline): LNHDA, SQIVND (reference sequence). The CDR3 is 14 amino acids. In DNA form, the CDR3 reads TGTGCCAGTAGCTCCTTAACCCCGGTCACTGAAGCTTTCTTT. Its translation is CASSSLTPVTEAFF.

This sequence joins TRBV7-2 and TRBJ2-5; TRBD2 might be the D (5 bases). V dropped 5 bases and J dropped 4 bases, with 14 bases sitting between them. The CDR3 extends over 14 amino acids. Germline V lookup: CDR1 SGHTA, CDR2 FQGNSA. CDR3 loop: CASSPPVGRETQYF. The CDR3 DNA follows: TGTGCCAGCAGCCCACCCGTGGGGAGAGAGACCCAGTACTTC.

The chain couples TRBV27 to TRBJ1-3; no reliable D call. The CDR3 spans 15 residues. Germline V gives CDR1 MNHEY, CDR2 SMNVEV (reference sequence). Deletions cut 6 bases from V and 0 bases from J, with 12 bases between. The CDR3 DNA reads as TGTGCCAGCAGCACACAGCCGAGCTCTGGAAACACCATATATTTT. This sequence encodes CASSTQPSSGNTIYF.

The CDR3 protein is CASSPGDRSNYGYTF. In DNA, the CDR3 is TGTGCCAGCAGCCCCGGGGACAGATCTAACTATGGCTACACCTTC. The chain carries TRBV11-2 and TRBJ1-2; 7 bases line up with TRBD1. From germline, CDR1 is SGHAT and CDR2 FQNNGV. The CDR3 has 15 residues. Germline trimming cut 5 bases from V and 0 bases from J; bases unmatched to any gene: 6.

The chain is built from TRBV19 and TRBJ1-4, with D possibly being TRBD1 (5 bases). This CDR3 is built from 18 residues. Germline V gene lookup returns CDR1 LNHDA and CDR2 SQIVND (reference sequence). V was shortened by 7 bases and J by 2 bases, with 23 bases between the two germline ends. DNA for the CDR3: TGTGCCAGTACCCCTCAGCCGAACGGGGGAGTGACTAATGAAAAACTGTTTTTT. This gives the protein CASTPQPNGGVTNEKLFF.

The chain couples TRBV5-1 to TRBJ2-3; D might be TRBD1 (6 bases). The V gene lost 0 bases and the J gene lost 6 bases, with 11 bases spanning the gap. The CDR3 length is 14 residues. Germline loops: CDR1 SGHRS, CDR2 YFSETQ. The CDR3 DNA is TGCGCCAGCAGCTTGGGACAGGTGGTGGATACGCAGTATTTT. Residues: CASSLGQVVDTQYF.

This clone was recorded once. Different DNA sequences within this sample yield the same CDR3. The V call is TRBV9, the J call TRBJ1-2, with 7 bases lining up with TRBD1. CDR1 and CDR2 from the germline V gene are SGDLS and YYNGEE. J lost 0 bases, V lost 4 bases, and 6 bases had no gene match. This CDR3 is built from 15 residues. The CDR3 protein is CASSPRQGTNYGYTF. The DNA of the CDR3 is TGTGCCAGCAGCCCCCGACAGGGAACTAACTATGGCTACACCTTC.

The V gene is TRBV10-3, the J gene TRBJ1-1, with TRBD1 identical over 7 bases. The CDR3 sequence is 13 residues long. Per the germline V gene, CDR1 is ENHRY and CDR2 is SYGVKD. The trim removed 10 bases at V and 9 bases at J, leaving 14 bases unmatched. CDR3 in amino acids: CATRPGQEGQAFF. The CDR3 coding sequence is TGTGCCACCAGGCCAGGACAGGAGGGGCAAGCTTTCTTT.

The CDR3 here is CASSPGRTNEKLFF. The CDR3 nucleotides read TGTGCCAGCTCACCGGGCAGGACTAATGAAAAACTGTTTTTT. V is TRBV18 and J is TRBJ1-4; D gene unclear. This CDR3 has 14 residues. The V gene's germline CDR1 is KGHSH and CDR2 LQKENI. V gave up 3 bases and J gave up 2 bases, with 7 bases separating them.

DNA of the CDR3: TGTGCCAGCAGCGGCAGGGGTTCCTATGGCTACACCTTC. Its protein is CASSGRGSYGYTF. The V gene is TRBV7-2, the J gene TRBJ1-2; tentative D call: TRBD1 (6 bases). Trimming took off 5 bases at V and 4 bases at J, with 11 bases between the two ends. Germline assignment: CDR1 SGHTA and CDR2 FQGNSA. The CDR3 length is 13 residues.

This chain joins TRBV7-2 and TRBJ2-2; 7 bases map to TRBD2. The junction had 6 bases not matched to a gene; V was cut back by 4 bases and J by 4 bases. The CDR3 is 15 residues long. Germline V gives CDR1 SGHTA, CDR2 FQGNSA. CDR3 protein: CASSSGGSGTGELFF. The CDR3 DNA sequence: TGTGCCAGCAGCTCCGGGGGGTCGGGCACCGGGGAGCTGTTTTTT.

The CDR3 DNA is TGTGCCAGCCGTACAGAGTCTCGCTTTGGCTACACCTTC. This sequence encodes CASRTESRFGYTF. The chain carries TRBV10-3 and TRBJ1-2, with D unresolved. The CDR3 totals 13 residues. Trimming took off 10 bases at V and 7 bases at J, with 19 bases between the two ends. Germline V gene lookup returns CDR1 ENHRY and CDR2 SYGVKD.

The genes are TRBV5-1 and TRBJ2-1; TRBD2 is a possible D gene (6 bases). V was cut by 5 bases and J by 8 bases, with 11 bases left in between. The length of the CDR3 is 12 residues. The germline gives CDR1 SGHRS, CDR2 YFSETQ. This CDR3 is CASRRWDYEQFF. The CDR3 nucleotides read TGCGCCAGCAGGCGATGGGACTATGAGCAGTTCTTC. Full variable domain (missing parts from reference TRBV5-1 and TRBJ2-1): KAGVTQTPRYLIKTRGQQVTLSCSPISGHRSVSWYQQTPGQGLQFLFEYFSETQRNKGNFPGRFSGRQFSNSRSEMNVSTLELGDSALYLCASRRWDYEQFFGPGTRLTVL.

V usage is TRBV19 and J usage is TRBJ1-1, with a weak D call TRBD1 (5 bases). V was trimmed by 10 bases and J by 0 bases, leaving 9 bases between them. This CDR3 contains 12 residues. Germline lookup yields CDR1 LNHDA and CDR2 SQIVND (reference sequence). CDR3 sequence (DNA): TGTGCCACGGGGGGGATGAACACTGAAGCTTTCTTT. Its translation: CATGGMNTEAFF.